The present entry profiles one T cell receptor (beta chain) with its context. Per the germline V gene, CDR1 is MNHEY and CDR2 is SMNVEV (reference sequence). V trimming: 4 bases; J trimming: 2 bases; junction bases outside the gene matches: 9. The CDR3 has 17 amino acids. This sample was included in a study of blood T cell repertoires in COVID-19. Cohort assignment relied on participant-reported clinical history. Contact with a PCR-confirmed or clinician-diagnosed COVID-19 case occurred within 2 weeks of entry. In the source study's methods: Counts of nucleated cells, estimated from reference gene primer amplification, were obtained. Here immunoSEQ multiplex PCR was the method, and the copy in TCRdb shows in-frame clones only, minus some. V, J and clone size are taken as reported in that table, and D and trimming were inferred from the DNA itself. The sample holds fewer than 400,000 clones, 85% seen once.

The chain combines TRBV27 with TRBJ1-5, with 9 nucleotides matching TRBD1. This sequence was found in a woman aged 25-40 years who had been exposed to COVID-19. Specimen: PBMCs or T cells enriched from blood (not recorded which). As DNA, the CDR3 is TGTGCCAGCAGTTCGGGACAGGGAAGAGATCGCAATCAGCCCCAGCATTTT. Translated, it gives CASSSGQGRDRNQPQHF.